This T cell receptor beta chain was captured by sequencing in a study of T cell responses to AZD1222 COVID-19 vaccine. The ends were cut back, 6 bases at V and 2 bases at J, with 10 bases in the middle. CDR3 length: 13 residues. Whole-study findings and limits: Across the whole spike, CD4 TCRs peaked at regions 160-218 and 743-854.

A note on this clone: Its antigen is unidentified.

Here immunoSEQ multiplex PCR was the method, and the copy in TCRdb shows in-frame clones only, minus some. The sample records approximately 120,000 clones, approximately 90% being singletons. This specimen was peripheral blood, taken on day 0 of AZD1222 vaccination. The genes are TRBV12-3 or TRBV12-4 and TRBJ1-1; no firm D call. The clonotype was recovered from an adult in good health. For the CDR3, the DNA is TGTGCCAGCAGCCTCTTGGACAACACTGAAGCTTTCTTT. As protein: CASSLLDNTEAFF.